Below, 9 T cell receptor beta chains from the same sample are listed, as sequenced in a study of PD-1 blockade in classical Hodgkin lymphoma (dated by TCRdb to 2020 to 2022). Sample time point, as interpreted from the label and publication: cycle 4 day 1 (C4D1), after five to seven weeks of nivolumab. All trial patients had relapsed after autologous stem cell transplantation, with cohorts A, B and C differing in prior brentuximab vedotin exposure. A Miltenyi CD4+ T cell isolation kit was used for magnetic negative selection to purify CD4+ T cells from thawed PBMCs. Libraries were prepared through the immunoSEQ multiplex PCR assay. Sourced from immuneACCESS, this table was stored by TCRdb with only in-frame sequences that have V and J called. A share of the clones is absent; for the studies checked, an unresolved V gene accounts for under half, and the remainder has no known explanation. The sample has about 27,000 clones on record, roughly 85% of them singletons. Around 2.3% of the sample belongs to the ten largest clones.

The material was CD4+ T cells from blood, obtained before the fourth cycle of nivolumab. The origin of the receptors is a human donor with classical Hodgkin lymphoma.

The CDR3 DNA reads TGTGCCAGCAACCCTGGGACCACGAACACCGGGGAGCTGTTTTTT. As protein: CASNPGTTNTGELFF. The gene calls are TRBV7-2 and TRBJ2-2, with D perhaps TRBD1 or TRBD2 (5 bases each). Germline V gene lookup returns CDR1 SGHTA and CDR2 FQGNSA. The CDR3 sequence is 15 residues long. Trimming removed 7 bases from V and 0 bases from J, with 12 bases in between. The variable domain in full, with the rest retrieved from reference TRBV7-2 and TRBJ2-2, is GAGVSQSPSNKVTEKGKDVELRCDPISGHTALYWYRQSLGQGLEFLIYFQGNSAPDKSGLPSDRFSAERTGGSVSTLTIQRTQQEDSAVYLCASNPGTTNTGELFFGEGSRLTVL.

The rearrangement links TRBV7-2 to TRBJ2-5, with TRBD1 as a possible D gene (8 bases). Per the germline V gene, CDR1 is SGHTA and CDR2 is FQGNSA. V shed 5 bases and J shed 5 bases, with 24 bases lying between them. This CDR3 is built from 17 residues. CDR3 bases: TGTGCCAGCAGCCATGGGGGGGCCAGGGGGCGCGTGGAGACCCAGTACTTC. It translates to CASSHGGARGRVETQYF.

The chain combines TRBV5-5 with TRBJ1-1; D remains ambiguous. This CDR3 comprises 14 residues. Germline-derived CDR1 and CDR2 are SGHKS and YYEKEE (reference sequence). The ends were cut back, 0 bases at V and 0 bases at J, with 6 bases in the middle. In nucleotides, the CDR3 is TGTGCCAGCAGCTTGGACACATTGAACACTGAAGCTTTCTTT. Translation gives CASSLDTLNTEAFF.

Here the CDR3 DNA reads TGTGCCAGCAGCTGGGGCAGGGGCCTCAATGAAAAACTGTTTTTT. It is translated as CASSWGRGLNEKLFF. V gene TRBV5-5 combines with J gene TRBJ1-4; D may be TRBD1 (6 bases). The CDR3 spans 15 residues. V shed 3 bases and J shed 5 bases, with 14 bases lying between them. Germline-derived CDR1 and CDR2 are SGHKS and YYEKEE (reference sequence). The full variable domain, rest sourced from reference TRBV5-5 and TRBJ1-4, is DAGVTQSPTHLIKTRGQQVTLRCSPISGHKSVSWYQQVLGQGPQFIFQYYEKEERGRGNFPDRFSARQFPNYSSELNVNALLLGDSALYLCASSWGRGLNEKLFFGSGTQLSVL.

The chain employs TRBV9 and TRBJ2-5; TRBD2 matches at 10 bases. This CDR3 is built from 16 residues. Trimming took 0 bases from V and 2 from J; bases not matched to a gene: 4. Germline assignment: CDR1 SGDLS and CDR2 YYNGEE. CDR3 residues: CASSVGTSGIQETQYF. The DNA for the CDR3 is TGTGCCAGCAGCGTAGGGACTAGCGGAATTCAAGAGACCCAGTACTTC.

The chain carries TRBV5-4 and TRBJ2-1; TRBD2 is a possible D gene (5 bases). V was pared by 5 bases and J by 2 bases, with 8 bases between. The CDR3 is 13 residues long. Germline V gene sequence: CDR1 SGHNT, CDR2 YYREEE (reference sequence). In DNA, the CDR3 is TGTGCCAGCAGAACGGAGGCCTACAATGAGCAGTTCTTC. It encodes CASRTEAYNEQFF.

J is TRBJ1-4 and V is TRBV10-1, with 7 bases aligning to TRBD1. The trim removed 6 bases at V and 0 bases at J, leaving 10 bases unmatched. The germline gives CDR1 WNHNN, CDR2 SYGVQD (reference sequence). There are 17 residues in the CDR3. The CDR3: CASSGDDRAATNEKLFF. The CDR3 DNA reads as TGCGCCAGCAGCGGCGATGACAGGGCTGCAACTAATGAAAAACTGTTTTTT.

V gene TRBV9 combines with J gene TRBJ1-2; D is uncertain. CDR1 is SGDLS, CDR2 YYNGEE, per germline. The CDR3 contains 13 residues. The V end lost 4 bases, the J end lost 4 bases, and 11 bases lay between the germline ends. The CDR3 DNA reads TGTGCCAGCAGCCGCCCCCAGCTCTATGGCTACACCTTC. As protein: CASSRPQLYGYTF.

This sequence joins TRBV29-1 and TRBJ1-2; D is ambiguous. CDR3 length: 10 amino acids. CDR1 SQVTM and CDR2 ANQGSEA come from the germline V gene. The V and J ends lost 4 bases and 4 bases respectively, with 4 bases between them. Here the CDR3 DNA reads TGCAGCGTTGCCAGCTATGGCTACACCTTC. It encodes CSVASYGYTF.